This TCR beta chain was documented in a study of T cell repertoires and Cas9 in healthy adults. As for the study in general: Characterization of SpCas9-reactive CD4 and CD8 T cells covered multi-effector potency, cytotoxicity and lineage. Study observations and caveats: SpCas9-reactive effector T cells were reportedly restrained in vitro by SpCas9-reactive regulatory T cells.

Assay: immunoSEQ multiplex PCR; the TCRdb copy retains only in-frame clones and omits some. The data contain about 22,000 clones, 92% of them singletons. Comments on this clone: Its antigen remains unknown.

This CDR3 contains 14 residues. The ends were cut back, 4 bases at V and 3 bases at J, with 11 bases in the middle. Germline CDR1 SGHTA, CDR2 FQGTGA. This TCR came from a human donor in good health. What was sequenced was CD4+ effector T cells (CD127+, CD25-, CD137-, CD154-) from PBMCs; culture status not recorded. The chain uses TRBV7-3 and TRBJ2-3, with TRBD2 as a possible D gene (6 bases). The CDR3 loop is CASSYPGRTDTQYF. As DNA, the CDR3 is TGTGCCAGCAGCTACCCAGGGAGGACAGATACGCAGTATTTT.